One and the same sample provided the 30 T cell receptor beta chains below, sequenced in a study of T-cell memory formation after mild COVID-19 (dated by TCRdb to about 2021). The protocol used for the library was 5' RACE. These reads were obtained on an Illumina NovaSeq 6000. TCRdb reanalyzed the raw reads on its own, using fastp at Q25 for trimming and MiXCR for clone calling, and kept in-frame beta chains. Each entry merges the rows of one CDR3 protein and shows their most common DNA and genes. In all, the sample holds around 510,000 distinct CDR3 sequences, and 20% to 25% of those were seen once. The leading ten clones occupy around 7.7% of the sample. The sequencing input was PBMCs or a T cell subset sorted from them (not recorded which). These TCRs come from an adult woman who had mild COVID-19 (a few samples of this study predate the infection). The sample titles of this study are shuffled in the database, so cell type and time point are left out; the donor was told from shared clones.

This clonotype was recorded many times. The V call is TRBV2, the J call TRBJ2-1, with 7 bases matching TRBD2. The CDR3 sequence is 12 residues long. Germline loops: CDR1 SNHLY, CDR2 FYNNEI. J lost 5 bases, V lost 9 bases, and 4 bases had no gene match. CDR3 in DNA: TGTGCCAGTCGCGCGGGGGACAATGAGCAGTTCTTC. Translating it yields CASRAGDNEQFF.

V gene TRBV5-1 combines with J gene TRBJ2-1; no reliable D call. Germline CDR1 and CDR2: SGHRS and YFSETQ. V lost 0 bases and J lost 2, with 9 bases in between. The CDR3 extends over 15 amino acids. The CDR3 DNA reads TGCGCCAGCAGCTTGGGGAACGGGCCCTACAATGAGCAGTTCTTC. This sequence encodes CASSLGNGPYNEQFF.

This clonotype was counted only a few times. V gene TRBV11-2 combines with J gene TRBJ1-3, with 9 bases fitting TRBD1. CDR1 SGHAT and CDR2 FQNNGV come from the germline V gene. The V gene end was trimmed by 1 base and the J gene end by 4 bases; junction bases not matched to a gene: 2. The CDR3 length is 15 residues. CDR3 loop: CASSLGTGVGNTIYF. The CDR3 bases are TGTGCCAGCAGCTTAGGGACAGGGGTCGGAAACACCATATATTTT. Complete variable domain (other parts from reference TRBV11-2 and TRBJ1-3): EAGVAQSPRYKIIEKRQSVAFWCNPISGHATLYWYQQILGQGPKLLIQFQNNGVVDDSQLPKDRFSAERLKGVDSTLKIQPAKLEDSAVYLCASSLGTGVGNTIYFGEGSWLTVV.

This clonotype was picked up a small number of times. The CDR3 reads CASSLSGTDPRSQHF. CDR3 nucleotides: TGTGCCAGCAGTTTATCGGGGACAGACCCCCGATCCCAGCATTTT. J is TRBJ1-5 and V is TRBV27; 7 bases map to TRBD1. V lost 0 bases, J lost 11 bases, and 10 bases stayed unmatched. CDR3 length: 15 amino acids. Per germline, CDR1 MNHEY and CDR2 SMNVEV (reference sequence).

The V gene is TRBV6-5, the J gene TRBJ1-3; 9 positions agree with TRBD1. The germline gives CDR1 MNHEY, CDR2 SVGAGI. Trimming at V came to 0 bases and at J to 4 bases, leaving 7 bases not matched to a gene. This CDR3 has 17 amino acids. The CDR3 bases are TGTGCCAGCAGTTACTCGCCACAGGGGGCGCGCGGAAACACCATATATTTT. Translated, it gives CASSYSPQGARGNTIYF.

The V and J genes are TRBV25-1 and TRBJ1-1; no clear D gene. Germline CDR1 MGHDK, CDR2 SYGVNS. The CDR3 has 12 residues. V was shortened by 3 bases and J by 8 bases, with 10 bases between the two germline ends. CDR3 DNA sequence: TGTGCCAGCAGTGACAAACCCGCGGAAGCTTTCTTT. This gives the protein CASSDKPAEAFF.

CDR3 residues: CASSFSVAGFGEQYF. CDR3 sequence (DNA): TGTGCCAGCAGCTTCAGCGTCGCAGGGTTCGGCGAGCAGTACTTC. The chain uses TRBV7-9 and TRBJ2-7, with D possibly TRBD1 on 5 matching bases. V was clipped by 3 bases and J by 6 bases, with 18 bases between them. The V gene's germline CDR1 is SEHNR and CDR2 FQNEAQ (reference sequence). This CDR3 is built from 15 residues.

CDR3 amino acids: CSVVRDGYEQYF. CDR3 sequence (DNA): TGCAGCGTTGTGCGGGATGGCTACGAGCAGTACTTC. This chain joins TRBV29-1 and TRBJ2-7; D may be TRBD2 (6 bases). Germline lookup yields CDR1 SQVTM and CDR2 ANQGSEA. V lost 4 bases and J lost 3, with 10 bases in between. CDR3 size: 12 residues.

The chain joins TRBV11-2 to TRBJ2-3; 7 bases map to TRBD2. Losses at the gene ends were 5 bases for V and 4 bases for J; bases not matched to a gene: 12. The CDR3 runs 16 residues. Germline V gives CDR1 SGHAT, CDR2 FQNNGV. CDR3 sequence reads: CASSRRLDGRPDTQYF. DNA for the CDR3: TGTGCCAGCAGCCGGCGTCTGGACGGGAGGCCAGATACGCAGTATTTT.

J is TRBJ2-4 and V is TRBV2; 9 nucleotides agree with TRBD1. Trimming took 3 bases from V and 7 from J; bases not matched to a gene: 7. CDR3 length equals 15 residues. Germline V gene sequence: CDR1 SNHLY, CDR2 FYNNEI. The CDR3, as DNA: TGTGCCAGCAGTGACTGGACAGGGGCCGGGAACATTCAGTACTTC. Encoded protein: CASSDWTGAGNIQYF.

A single count supports this clonotype. The chain carries TRBV5-1 and TRBJ1-5; no definite D call. Germline loops: CDR1 SGHRS, CDR2 YFSETQ. V was cut by 0 bases and J by 7 bases, with 8 bases left in between. The CDR3 consists of 13 residues. CDR3 bases: TGCGCCAGCAGCTTGGGCCCGTCCCAGCCCCAGCATTTT. Translating gives CASSLGPSQPQHF.

A few counts support this clonotype. The chain couples TRBV29-1 to TRBJ2-6; possible D gene TRBD1, 6 bases. CDR1 and CDR2 (germline): SQVTM, ANQGSEA. Between the trimmed V and J ends, which lost 8 bases and 4 bases, there was a span of 15 bases. CDR3 length equals 14 residues. CDR3 bases: TGCAGCATTCGCACAGGGCCAGGGGCCAACGTCCTGACTTTC. This encodes CSIRTGPGANVLTF.

This clonotype appeared a few times. The J gene is TRBJ2-1, the V gene TRBV12-3 or TRBV12-4; 11 bases map to TRBD1. The CDR3 is 15 residues long. The J segment lost 9 bases and the V segment lost 6 bases, leaving 10 bases of the junction unmatched. The CDR3 DNA follows: TGTGCCAGCAGCTCCGGGACAGGGGGTTCTATTGAGCAGTTCTTC. It yields the protein CASSSGTGGSIEQFF.

This clonotype was found a few times. The chain carries TRBV5-1 and TRBJ1-2; maybe TRBD1 (6 bases). Germline V gene sequence: CDR1 SGHRS, CDR2 YFSETQ. The V end was cut by 1 base, the J end by 3 bases, with 13 bases between. The CDR3 is 15 residues long. The CDR3 protein is CASSLTGIEDYGYTF. DNA of the CDR3: TGCGCCAGCAGCTTGACAGGGATCGAGGACTATGGCTACACCTTC.

This chain joins TRBV3-1 and TRBJ2-7; 13 nucleotides match TRBD2. The CDR3 contains 17 residues. J was trimmed by 4 bases and V by 1 base; bases with no gene match: 7. The germline V gene has CDR1 LGHDT and CDR2 YNNKEL (reference sequence). DNA for the CDR3: TGTGCCAGCAGCCAAGTCTCAGAGGGACTAGCGGGGTACGAGCAGTACTTC. It encodes CASSQVSEGLAGYEQYF.

The chain links TRBV6-5 to TRBJ2-7, with 9 bases aligning to TRBD1. The CDR3 loop spans 15 amino acids. The V gene's germline CDR1 is MNHEY and CDR2 SVGAGI. Trimming removed 4 bases from V and 7 bases from J; junction bases left unmatched: 11. The chain's CDR3 is CASSLLGTGLLEQYF. The CDR3 nucleotides are TGTGCCAGCAGTTTACTGGGGACAGGGTTGTTAGAGCAGTACTTC.

Only a few counts were recorded for this clonotype. The J gene is TRBJ2-5, the V gene TRBV4-1; D unresolved. This CDR3 region has 16 residues. Looked up from germline, CDR1 is MGHRA and CDR2 is YSYEKL. With 3 bases removed from V and 2 bases from J, the gap between germline ends came to 16 bases. The CDR3 is CASSQVALGLQETQYF. In nucleotides, the CDR3 is TGCGCCAGCAGCCAGGTCGCGCTGGGCTTACAAGAGACCCAGTACTTC.

The chain is built from TRBV6-5 and TRBJ2-7; D ambiguous. CDR1 and CDR2 from the germline V gene are MNHEY and SVGAGI. V was shortened by 1 base and J by 5 bases, with 12 bases between the two germline ends. The CDR3 spans 14 residues. CDR3 in amino acids: CASSYYGGDDEQYF. CDR3 nucleotide sequence: TGTGCCAGCAGTTACTACGGCGGTGATGACGAGCAGTACTTC.

This clonotype came up a few times. The genes are TRBV7-9 and TRBJ2-4; tentatively, D is TRBD1 (5 bases). The CDR3 length is 15 residues. Germline V gives CDR1 SEHNR, CDR2 FQNEAQ (reference sequence). V lost 5 bases and J 0 bases, leaving 11 bases between the germline ends. CDR3 loop: CASSPGLGAKNIQYF. The CDR3, as DNA: TGTGCCAGCAGCCCAGGGTTAGGAGCCAAAAACATTCAGTACTTC.

The chain has TRBV7-6 and TRBJ2-3; 7 bases map to TRBD1. Per the germline V gene, CDR1 is SGHVS and CDR2 is FNYEAQ. The CDR3 is 17 residues long. J gave up 3 bases and V 1 base, and 10 bases lay outside the gene matches. The CDR3 loop reads CASSLEGQKGETDTQYF. As DNA, the CDR3 is TGTGCCAGCAGCTTAGAGGGACAGAAGGGTGAAACAGATACGCAGTATTTT.

The chain employs TRBV6-5 and TRBJ1-2; D is ambiguous. V lost 2 bases and J 0 bases, leaving 13 bases between the germline ends. The CDR3 is made up of 16 amino acids. The germline V gene has CDR1 MNHEY and CDR2 SVGAGI. CDR3 nucleotide sequence: TGTGCCAGCAGTTACGGACCCTCAGGAGCTAACTATGGCTACACCTTC. Amino acids: CASSYGPSGANYGYTF.

The rearrangement joins TRBV7-9 to TRBJ2-7; 10 bases fit TRBD1. Germline values: CDR1 SEHNR, CDR2 FQNEAQ (reference sequence). The trim removed 5 bases at V and 1 base at J, leaving 8 bases unmatched. CDR3 length: 16 residues. The CDR3 DNA follows: TGTGCCAGCAGCGTCCCGGACAGGGGGAGTTCCTACGAGCAGTACTTC. Translating it yields CASSVPDRGSSYEQYF.

This clonotype was seen more than once but under ten times. This sequence joins TRBV3-1 and TRBJ1-6; D not certain. Germline loops: CDR1 LGHDT, CDR2 YNNKEL (reference sequence). Trimming stripped 0 bases from V and 12 bases from J, with 6 bases between. The CDR3 is made up of 12 amino acids. The CDR3 is CASSQDLGPLHF. CDR3 in DNA: TGTGCCAGCAGCCAAGATTTGGGACCCCTCCACTTT.

Only a few counts were recorded for this clonotype. This sequence joins TRBV5-8 and TRBJ1-2; D may be TRBD1 (5 bases). This CDR3 has 15 amino acids. V was clipped by 1 base and J by 6 bases, with 16 bases between them. Germline assignment: CDR1 SGHTS and CDR2 YDEGEE. DNA for the CDR3: TGTGCCAGCAGCTTGTTTAGGGGCGTCAGCCATGGCTACACCTTC. Residues: CASSLFRGVSHGYTF.

The chain combines TRBV7-2 with TRBJ1-1; 10 nucleotides agree with TRBD1. The CDR3 has 16 residues. J was trimmed by 2 bases and V by 4 bases; bases with no gene match: 7. Germline CDR1 reads SGHTA; CDR2 reads FQGNSA. This CDR3 is CASSSRGDRGNTEAFF. The DNA of the CDR3 is TGTGCCAGCAGCTCTCGGGGGGACAGGGGCAACACTGAAGCTTTCTTT.

Notes on this clonotype: This sequence may be a read error, since a much larger clone differs from it by one base. The chain recombines TRBV12-3 or TRBV12-4 with TRBJ2-3; D might be TRBD2 (6 bases). V was shortened by 3 bases and J by 10 bases, with 23 bases between the two germline ends. The CDR3 extends over 16 amino acids. Here the CDR3 reads CASSFDLGAGGSPQYF. The CDR3 coding sequence is TGTGCCAGCAGTTTCGACCTAGGGGCCGGGGGATCACCGCAGTATTTT.

In its sample, this clonotype was seen a few times. This chain connects TRBV27 to TRBJ2-1, with TRBD2 identical over 8 bases. V lost 5 bases, J lost 6 bases, and 9 bases stayed unmatched. The CDR3 consists of 15 residues. CDR1 is MNHEY and CDR2 is SMNVEV in the germline V gene (reference sequence). The CDR3 DNA reads TGTGCCAGCAGTCTAAGCGGGGGCCCAGCCAATGAGCAGTTCTTC. Its translation: CASSLSGGPANEQFF.

This sequence joins TRBV7-6 and TRBJ1-1, with TRBD1 as a possible D gene (5 bases). CDR3 length equals 17 residues. The germline CDR1 and CDR2 sequences are SGHVS and FNYEAQ. The CDR3 DNA follows: TGTGCACTAGCTCTAGCGGGGACGGGGGAGGCGAACACTGAAGCTTTCTTT. Amino acids: CALALAGTGEANTEAFF.

The chain recombines TRBV7-8 with TRBJ1-6, with D unclear. CDR1 and CDR2 from the germline V gene are SGHVS and FQNEAQ. The CDR3 sequence is 15 residues long. Trimming cost V 5 bases and J 0 bases, with 8 bases left between them. DNA for the CDR3: TGTGCCAGCAGCCCAACAAGCTCCTATAATTCACCCCTCCACTTT. Protein product: CASSPTSSYNSPLHF.

This sequence joins TRBV15 and TRBJ2-1; D gene unclear. Trimming took off 0 bases at V and 10 bases at J, with 7 bases between the two ends. Germline V lookup: CDR1 LNHNV, CDR2 YYDKDF (reference sequence). The length of the CDR3 is 12 residues. The CDR3 loop is CATSRDLREQFF. CDR3 nucleotides: TGTGCCACCAGCAGAGATCTGAGGGAGCAGTTCTTC.